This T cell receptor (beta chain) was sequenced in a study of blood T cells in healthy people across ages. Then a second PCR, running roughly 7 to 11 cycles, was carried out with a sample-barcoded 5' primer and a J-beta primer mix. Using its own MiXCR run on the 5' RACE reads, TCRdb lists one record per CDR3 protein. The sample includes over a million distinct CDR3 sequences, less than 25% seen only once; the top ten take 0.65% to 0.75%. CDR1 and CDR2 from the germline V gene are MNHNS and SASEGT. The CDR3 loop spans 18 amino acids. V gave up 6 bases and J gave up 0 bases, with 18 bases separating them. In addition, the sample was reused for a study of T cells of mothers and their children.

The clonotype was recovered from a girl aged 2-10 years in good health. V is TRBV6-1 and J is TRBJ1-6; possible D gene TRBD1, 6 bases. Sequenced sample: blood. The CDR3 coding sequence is TGTGCCAGCAGCAGGAGTCATGGACAGAGCTCCTATAATTCACCCCTCCACTTT. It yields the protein CASSRSHGQSSYNSPLHF.